This TCR beta chain was sequenced for a study of a mutant IDH1 vaccine in newly diagnosed glioma. For the study at large: Each patient was administered eight vaccinations, scheduled in weeks 1, 3, 5, 7, 11, 15, 19 and 23.

With regard to this clone: Its antigen is not known.

Trimming removed 0 bases from V and 3 bases from J, with 12 bases in between. The germline CDR1 and CDR2 sequences are MGHRA and YSYEKL. The CDR3 is 15 residues long. The data were produced by immunoSEQ multiplex PCR, yet TCRdb's version contains in-frame clones alone and is incomplete. Of 40,000 to 55,000 clones detected, 91% appear once; the ten largest clones hold 2% to 2.5%. Time point here: week 11, during vaccination. Doses of 300 ug of mutant IDH1 20-mer peptide were given with topical imiquimod. The study enrolled donors with new WHO grade 3 or 4 IDH1-mutant, ATRX-lost astrocytomas. This receptor was identified in a man aged 45 to 65 with glioma. The chain employs TRBV4-1 and TRBJ2-7, with D possibly matching TRBD1 (5 bases). The material was PBMCs, obtained from a glioma patient whose treatment included an IDH1 peptide vaccine. The CDR3 nucleotides are TGCGCCAGCAGCCAAGATGCAGGGCAGATCTACGAGCAGTACTTC. Translating it yields CASSQDAGQIYEQYF.